The sequence of this T cell receptor beta chain was determined in a study of T cells after yellow fever vaccination. For the study at large: SMART-Seq v4 Ultra Low Input prepared libraries from low-cell fractions.

The TCR cDNA carried a universal primer site and UMIs from 5'RACE template switching. TCRdb re-derived calls from the 5' RACE reads in MiXCR, one entry per CDR3 protein. The sample includes hundreds of thousands of distinct CDR3 sequences, less than 20% seen only once; the top ten take around 16%. The sample holds a few counts of this clonotype. This CDR3 region has 14 residues. Germline assignment: CDR1 MNHEY and CDR2 SMNVEV (reference sequence). With 6 bases removed from V and 3 bases from J, the gap between germline ends came to 12 bases. The source material was PBMCs, sampled 5 to 6 days after the first yellow fever vaccination. V gene TRBV27 combines with J gene TRBJ1-5; D is perhaps TRBD1 (6 bases). The source is a man aged 18 to 35 who received the YFV17D yellow fever vaccine. The CDR3 coding sequence is TGTGCCAGCAGCCAAACAGGGTTCAATCAGCCCCAGCATTTT. It is translated as CASSQTGFNQPQHF.